This entry lists 21 T cell receptor beta chains sequenced from one sample in a study of high-grade serous ovarian cancer treatment subgroups. Tumor samples were obtained before definitive surgery or chemotherapy. Only in-frame clones appear in the TCRdb table, and some are missing; sequencing was by immunoSEQ multiplex PCR. The sample consists of around 5,700 clones, roughly 77% of them appearing once. Sequenced: tumor tissue. Receptors originate from a human donor with high-grade serous ovarian cancer.

J is TRBJ1-1 and V is TRBV5-8; TRBD1 is a possible D gene (6 bases). Per the germline V gene, CDR1 is SGHTS and CDR2 is YDEGEE. Deletions cut 0 bases from V and 1 base from J, with 10 bases between. The CDR3 runs to 15 residues. CDR3 nucleotides: TGTGCCAGCAGCTTGGGGTCAGGGGCGAACACTGAAGCTTTCTTT. It translates to CASSLGSGANTEAFF.

This chain uses TRBV6-1 with TRBJ1-5; a weak D match, TRBD1 (6 bases). The germline V gene encodes CDR1 MNHNS and CDR2 SASEGT. V lost 6 bases and J lost 2, with 11 bases in between. The CDR3 runs to 14 residues. The CDR3 is CASSYRAGNQPQHF. Here the CDR3 DNA reads TGTGCCAGCAGCTACAGGGCGGGCAATCAGCCCCAGCATTTT.

This clone was seen more than once but under ten times. This chain connects TRBV9 to TRBJ2-7, with D maybe TRBD2 (6 bases). The germline V gene has CDR1 SGDLS and CDR2 YYNGEE. The CDR3 runs 14 residues. Trimming pared 4 bases from V and 1 base from J, leaving 12 bases between. This CDR3 reads CASSSRDFSYEQYF. The CDR3 coding sequence is TGTGCCAGCAGCTCACGGGACTTTTCCTACGAGCAGTACTTC.

This clone was detected only a few times. The chain uses TRBV5-1 and TRBJ1-1; D remains unclear. Trimming shortened V by 1 base and J by 1 base, and 5 bases separated the two germline ends. Germline V gene data show CDR1 as SGHRS and CDR2 as YFSETQ. This CDR3 comprises 13 residues. This CDR3 reads CASSLRGNTEAFF. CDR3 bases: TGCGCCAGCAGCTTGCGCGGGAACACTGAAGCTTTCTTT. Together with reference TRBV5-1 and TRBJ1-1, the CDR3 gives the full variable domain: KAGVTQTPRYLIKTRGQQVTLSCSPISGHRSVSWYQQTPGQGLQFLFEYFSETQRNKGNFPGRFSGRQFSNSRSEMNVSTLELGDSALYLCASSLRGNTEAFFGQGTRLTVV.

Only one count was recorded for this clone. The J gene is TRBJ1-2, the V gene TRBV4-3; D might be TRBD1 (5 bases). Germline V gives CDR1 LGHNA, CDR2 YSLEER. This CDR3 has 16 residues. V was shortened by 4 bases and J by 2 bases, with 17 bases between the two germline ends. The CDR3 DNA reads TGCGCCAGCAGCCGGGGTCATCCAGGGTCCAACTATGGCTACACCTTC. Its translation: CASSRGHPGSNYGYTF.

This clone was counted once. This chain links TRBV28 with TRBJ1-2, with a weak D call TRBD1 (6 bases). The CDR3 is made up of 13 amino acids. Germline V lookup: CDR1 MDHEN, CDR2 SYDVKM. The ends were cut back, 1 base at V and 8 bases at J, with 11 bases in the middle. The CDR3 DNA follows: TGTGCCAGCAGTTTATTTCAGGGGCAGGGCTACACCTTC. This codes for CASSLFQGQGYTF.

This clone has only a few counts. The chain joins TRBV21-1 to TRBJ2-7; TRBD1 is the table's D call and was not checked against the DNA. TRBV21-1 is a listed pseudogene. The CDR3 extends over 12 amino acids. DNA for the CDR3: TGTGCCAGGACAGCGAACTTACGCGGGCAGTACTTC. Encoded protein: CARTANLRGQYF.

The chain has TRBV5-1 and TRBJ1-3; 7 nucleotides agree with TRBD1. In germline, CDR1 is SGHRS, CDR2 YFSETQ. The CDR3 is 16 amino acids. Losses at the gene ends were 0 bases for V and 3 bases for J; bases not matched to a gene: 6. CDR3 bases: TGCGCCAGCAGCTTGGGGGGGACAGAAGATGGAAACACCATATATTTT. It is translated as CASSLGGTEDGNTIYF.

This chain uses TRBV19 with TRBJ1-2; 8 bases fit TRBD1. The CDR3 has 13 amino acids. Germline V gene data show CDR1 as LNHDA and CDR2 as SQIVND (reference sequence). The V gene end was trimmed by 4 bases and the J gene end by 8 bases; junction bases not matched to a gene: 6. This CDR3 reads CASSTSDREGYTF. CDR3 bases: TGTGCCAGTAGTACCTCGGACAGGGAAGGCTACACCTTC. Complete variable domain (other parts from reference TRBV19 and TRBJ1-2): DGGITQSPKYLFRKEGQNVTLSCEQNLNHDAMYWYRQDPGQGLRLIYYSQIVNDFQKGDIAEGYSVSREKKESFPLTVTSAQKNPTAFYLCASSTSDREGYTFGSGTRLTVV.

This chain joins TRBV7-9 and TRBJ2-1; D call uncertain. There are 11 residues in the CDR3. Trimming cost V 1 base and J 12 bases, with 7 bases left between them. Germline CDR1 is SEHNR and CDR2 is FQNEAQ (reference sequence). The CDR3 bases are TGTGCCAGCAGCTTAGAGGTCGGGCAGTTCTTC. Translating it yields CASSLEVGQFF.

The V and J genes are TRBV28 and TRBJ1-3; D not resolved. Trimming stripped 5 bases from V and 1 base from J, with 12 bases between. The CDR3 consists of 15 residues. Germline-derived CDR1 and CDR2 are MDHEN and SYDVKM. CDR3 DNA: TGTGCCAGCAGTCGACTTACAACATCTGGAAACACCATATATTTT. Translation: CASSRLTTSGNTIYF.

The CDR3 loop is CASSLEGGRGNEQYF. DNA for the CDR3: TGCGCCAGCAGCTTGGAGGGGGGCAGAGGCAACGAGCAGTACTTC. The chain carries TRBV5-1 and TRBJ2-7, with D tentatively TRBD1 or TRBD2 (6 bases each). Trimming removed 0 bases at V and 5 bases at J, with 15 bases between. The CDR3 runs 15 residues. Germline CDR1 reads SGHRS; CDR2 reads YFSETQ.

The V gene is TRBV11-2, the J gene TRBJ1-1; D gene ambiguous. The V gene lost 4 bases and the J gene lost 0 bases, with 12 bases spanning the gap. Germline lookup yields CDR1 SGHAT and CDR2 FQNNGV. There are 15 residues in the CDR3. CDR3 nucleotide sequence: TGTGCCAGCAGCTCTAGGACGGCCTTGAACACTGAAGCTTTCTTT. It codes for CASSSRTALNTEAFF.

The chain uses TRBV7-2 and TRBJ2-1, with D perhaps matching TRBD2 (7 bases). There are 15 residues in the CDR3. The V end was cut by 7 bases, the J end by 2 bases, with 15 bases between. Germline CDR1 reads SGHTA; CDR2 reads FQGNSA. The CDR3 protein is CASNWGGLAYNEQFF. As DNA, the CDR3 is TGTGCCAGCAATTGGGGGGGCCTTGCCTACAATGAGCAGTTCTTC.

The genes are TRBV10-2 and TRBJ1-2, with 12 bases that match TRBD1. The CDR3 contains 16 residues. Looked up from germline, CDR1 is WSHSY and CDR2 is SAAADI. V lost 6 bases to trimming and J lost 5 bases; unmatched junction nucleotides: 10. The CDR3 reads CASSWGTGGKKYGYTF. CDR3 DNA sequence: TGCGCCAGCAGCTGGGGGACAGGGGGCAAAAAATATGGCTACACCTTC.

The rearrangement links TRBV19 to TRBJ2-7; 8 positions agree with TRBD1. CDR1 and CDR2 (germline): LNHDA, SQIVND (reference sequence). Losses at the gene ends were 10 bases for V and 5 bases for J; bases not matched to a gene: 13. The CDR3 contains 14 residues. The CDR3: CATGLGQGPNEQYF. DNA of the CDR3: TGTGCCACCGGGTTAGGACAGGGCCCCAACGAGCAGTACTTC.

The chain has TRBV19 and TRBJ1-2; no firm D call. Germline V gene sequence: CDR1 LNHDA, CDR2 SQIVND (reference sequence). CDR3 length: 14 amino acids. Trimming shortened V by 7 bases and J by 3 bases, and 15 bases separated the two germline ends. The CDR3 nucleotides are TGTGCCAGTAATACATACGACGAGCACTATGGCTACACCTTC. Translation gives CASNTYDEHYGYTF.

The genes are TRBV6-5 and TRBJ1-6; D call uncertain. V was shortened by 10 bases and J by 2 bases, with 15 bases between the two germline ends. Germline V lookup: CDR1 MNHEY, CDR2 SVGAGI. The CDR3 totals 15 residues. In nucleotides, the CDR3 is TGTGCCACCACATCGCGAGCGACCTATAATTCACCCCTCCACTTT. It specifies CATTSRATYNSPLHF.

J is TRBJ2-1 and V is TRBV5-6; 9 positions agree with TRBD1. Germline V gene data show CDR1 as SGHDT and CDR2 as YYEEEE. This CDR3 contains 16 residues. V lost 5 bases and J lost 3; bases outside the gene matches: 9. Here the CDR3 DNA reads TGTGCCAGCAGTTCCGGGACAGGGCTTCTCTACAATGAGCAGTTCTTC. The encoded protein is CASSSGTGLLYNEQFF.

CDR3 loop: CASSQGFGGINSGNTIYF. In DNA form, the CDR3 reads TGTGCCAGCAGCCAAGGTTTCGGAGGGATAAACTCTGGAAACACCATATATTTT. The chain recombines TRBV4-2 with TRBJ1-3, with D unresolved. The CDR3 runs to 18 residues. Deletions cut 1 base from V and 0 bases from J, with 16 bases between. Germline V gene lookup returns CDR1 LGHNA and CDR2 YNFKEQ.

This sequence joins TRBV27 and TRBJ1-5; D remains ambiguous. Trimming stripped 2 bases from V and 8 bases from J, with 13 bases between. Germline assignment: CDR1 MNHEY and CDR2 SMNVEV (reference sequence). The CDR3 has 14 residues. CDR3 nucleotide sequence: TGTGCCAGCAGTTTAGGGGTTTTAGAGAAGCCCCAGCATTTT. Amino acids: CASSLGVLEKPQHF.